This is a list of T cell receptor beta chains from one sample in a study of cytomegalovirus exposure and HLA in healthy donors. TCRdb's copy holds only in-frame clones and misses some; the assay was immunoSEQ multiplex PCR. Of about 130,000 clones listed, approximately 81% are singletons. Source material: PBMCs. These receptors came from a male donor in good health and CMV-seronegative. The CDR3 runs from the conserved cysteine through the conserved F or W. The D gene is left open where the match is weak. Size values are once, few and many counts, or a class for expanded clones, and some rows have none.

J gene,V gene,D gene,clone size,CDR3 protein,CDR3 DNA
TRBJ1-2,TRBV30,.,once,CAWSAGGAGGYTF,TGTGCCTGGAGTGCAGGCGGTGCGGGAGGCTACACCTTC
TRBJ2-1,TRBV11-3,.,.,CASSQGVGASSYNEQFF,TGTGCCAGCAGCCAAGGTGTAGGGGCCAGCTCCTACAATGAGCAGTTCTTC
TRBJ2-1,TRBV5-1,TRBD2,.,CASSLLSGTLRVAYNEQFF,TGCGCCAGCAGCTTACTTAGCGGGACCCTCCGAGTGGCCTACAATGAGCAGTTCTTC
TRBJ1-2,TRBV5-4,.,.,CASSLGGISYGYTF,TGTGCCAGCAGCTTGGGAGGGATTAGCTATGGCTACACCTTC
TRBJ2-3,TRBV5-1,TRBD1,.,CASSLALSRTGSTDTQYF,TGCGCCAGCAGCTTGGCCTTGTCTAGGACAGGGAGCACAGATACGCAGTATTTT
TRBJ2-7,TRBV6-1,.,.,CASSEEVHEQYF,TGTGCCAGCAGTGAAGAAGTCCACGAGCAGTACTTC
TRBJ1-5,TRBV5-6,.,.,CASSLTGNQPQHF,TGTGCCAGCAGCTTGACAGGAAATCAGCCCCAGCATTTT
TRBJ2-1,TRBV6-5,.,.,CASKEGNEQFF,TGTGCCAGCAAGGAGGGCAATGAGCAGTTCTTC
TRBJ2-5,TRBV20-1,.,.,CSALEETQYF,TGCAGTGCTTTAGAAGAGACCCAGTACTTC
TRBJ2-7,TRBV18,.,.,CASSPPSGYEQYF,TGTGCCAGCTCACCACCCTCCGGGTACGAGCAGTACTTC
TRBJ2-1,TRBV27,TRBD1,.,CASRTGINEQFF,TGTGCCAGCAGGACAGGGATCAATGAGCAGTTCTTC
TRBJ2-5,TRBV27,.,.,CASSLSLRGETQYF,TGTGCCAGCAGTTTATCCCTACGGGGGGAGACCCAGTACTTC
TRBJ1-2,TRBV18,TRBD1,.,CASSPGTANYGYTF,TGTGCCAGCTCACCAGGGACAGCCAACTATGGCTACACCTTC
TRBJ2-3,TRBV28,TRBD2,.,CASSLIGGGLRDTQYF,TGTGCCAGCAGTTTAATTGGCGGGGGGCTTAGAGATACGCAGTATTTT
TRBJ2-5,TRBV19,.,.,CASSISGGQVGTQYF,TGTGCCAGTAGTATATCGGGGGGCCAGGTAGGTACCCAGTACTTC
TRBJ1-1,TRBV18,TRBD1,once,CASSHSSGGMNTEAFF,TGTGCCAGCTCACATTCCTCAGGGGGCATGAACACTGAAGCTTTCTTT
TRBJ2-1,TRBV7-9,TRBD2,.,CASSKSGGGNNEQFF,TGTGCCAGCAGTAAGAGCGGGGGGGGAAACAATGAGCAGTTCTTC
TRBJ2-7,TRBV7-2,.,.,CASSFGHRDTYEQYF,TGTGCCAGCAGCTTTGGACACAGAGACACCTACGAGCAGTACTTC
TRBJ2-1,TRBV6-1,TRBD2,.,CASSEVPSGSSYNEQFF,TGTGCCAGCAGTGAAGTCCCTAGCGGGAGCTCCTACAATGAGCAGTTCTTC
TRBJ1-2,TRBV5-4,TRBD1,few,CASTPTGPHNYGYTF,TGTGCTAGCACCCCGACAGGGCCCCATAACTATGGCTACACCTTC
TRBJ2-1,TRBV2,.,.,CASSYKLDGEQFF,TGTGCCAGCAGCTACAAACTAGACGGTGAGCAGTTCTTC
TRBJ1-5,TRBV10-3,TRBD1,.,CAISEHLDRGHQPQHF,TGTGCCATCAGTGAGCATCTGGACAGGGGGCATCAGCCCCAGCATTTT
TRBJ2-1,TRBV4-1,TRBD2,.,CASRLLAGVNEQFF,TGCGCCAGCAGACTCCTAGCGGGAGTGAATGAGCAGTTCTTC
TRBJ1-5,TRBV7-8,.,.,CASSLVGGVVSNQPQHF,TGTGCCAGCAGCTTAGTGGGGGGGGTGGTTAGCAATCAGCCCCAGCATTTT
TRBJ2-7,TRBV30,.,.,CAWSLIAHGFYEQYF,TGTGCCTGGAGTCTTATAGCTCACGGATTCTACGAGCAGTACTTC
TRBJ2-7,TRBV28,TRBD1,.,CASSLGGATGGRTYEQYF,TGTGCCAGCAGTTTAGGAGGGGCCACAGGGGGCCGTACCTACGAGCAGTACTTC
TRBJ1-4,TRBV5-8,TRBD1,.,CASSLEETGGEKLFF,TGTGCCAGCAGCTTGGAAGAGACAGGGGGTGAAAAACTGTTTTTT
TRBJ2-6,TRBV29-1,.,.,CSVVLSGANVLTF,TGCAGCGTTGTTCTCTCTGGGGCCAACGTCCTGACTTTC
TRBJ2-1,TRBV2,.,.,CASTRLSSIPRGDEQFF,TGTGCCAGCACCAGACTGTCTAGCATTCCCCGAGGCGATGAGCAGTTCTTC
TRBJ2-1,TRBV27,.,.,CASVGGAYGNEQFF,TGTGCCAGCGTTGGGGGGGCCTATGGGAATGAGCAGTTCTTC
TRBJ2-1,TRBV7-2,.,few,CASSTSRDGNEQFF,TGTGCCAGCAGCACCTCTCGGGATGGGAATGAGCAGTTCTTC
TRBJ1-2,TRBV5-6,.,once,CASSASANYGYTF,TGTGCCAGCAGCGCCTCAGCTAACTATGGCTACACCTTC
TRBJ2-7,TRBV11-2,.,.,CASSLGTGTYEQYF,TGTGCCAGCAGCTTAGGTACAGGCACCTACGAGCAGTACTTC
TRBJ1-1,TRBV6-1,.,.,CASRYRETYNTEAFF,TGTGCCAGCAGATACAGGGAGACCTATAACACTGAAGCTTTCTTT
TRBJ1-3,TRBV7-9,.,.,CASSPPEGSGNTIYF,TGTGCCAGCAGCCCACCGGAGGGGTCTGGAAACACCATATATTTT
TRBJ1-1,TRBV18,.,.,CASSPTTEFNTEAFF,TGTGCCAGCTCACCCACGACAGAGTTTAACACTGAAGCTTTCTTT
TRBJ2-7,TRBV11-1,TRBD2,.,CASSPIAGGGRYEQYF,TGTGCCAGCAGCCCAATAGCCGGGGGGGGCCGCTACGAGCAGTACTTC
TRBJ2-1,TRBV6-5,.,.,CASSYVAGSSYNEQFF,TGTGCCAGCAGTTACGTTGCCGGGAGCTCCTACAATGAGCAGTTCTTC
TRBJ1-4,TRBV13,TRBD1,.,CASRHGQGTNEKLFF,TGTGCCAGCAGGCACGGACAGGGTACTAATGAAAAACTGTTTTTT
TRBJ1-6,TRBV30,.,.,CASSGQYNSPLHF,TGTGCCTCATCGGGACAATATAATTCACCCCTCCACTTT
TRBJ2-7,TRBV5-1,TRBD2,.,CASSFGAAGAGYEQYF,TGCGCCAGCAGCTTTGGGGCGGCGGGAGCCGGGTACGAGCAGTACTTC
TRBJ2-5,TRBV7-8,.,.,CASSLSETQYF,TGTGCCAGCAGCTTGTCGGAGACCCAGTACTTC
TRBJ2-1,TRBV30,TRBD2,.,CAWSPPSGSAGEQFF,TGTGCCTGGAGTCCCCCCAGCGGGAGTGCAGGGGAGCAGTTCTTC
TRBJ1-2,TRBV9,TRBD1,.,CASSTHPRDREGYTF,TGTGCCAGCAGCACTCACCCCCGGGACAGGGAAGGCTACACCTTC
TRBJ1-3,TRBV9,.,.,CASSVKGERAGNTIYF,TGTGCCAGCAGCGTAAAGGGTGAGAGGGCTGGAAACACCATATATTTT
TRBJ1-2,TRBV19,TRBD1,.,CASSPGQGYGYTF,TGTGCCAGTAGTCCGGGACAGGGCTATGGCTACACCTTC
TRBJ2-7,TRBV28,.,.,CASSWLVPKRVGLGGAAYEQYF,TGTGCCAGCAGTTGGCTAGTTCCAAAACGAGTCGGGCTGGGGGGTGCAGCCTACGAGCAGTACTTC
TRBJ2-5,TRBV30,.,few,CAWSVLARGTQYF,TGTGCCTGGAGTGTACTCGCCCGTGGGACCCAGTACTTC
TRBJ1-1,TRBV19,TRBD1,.,CASSISTGFLTEAFF,TGTGCCAGTAGTATATCGACAGGGTTTTTGACTGAAGCTTTCTTT
TRBJ2-7,TRBV4-1,TRBD1,.,CASSQEDRDPYEQYF,TGCGCCAGCAGCCAAGAGGACAGGGACCCCTACGAGCAGTACTTC